The T cell receptor (beta chain) described here comes from a study of regulatory T cells in long-lasting Graves disease. Documented time point: newly diagnosed GD, antithyroid drugs for less than 3 months. Isolated PBMC RNA provided the starting material for the TCR library. TCR beta libraries were built with iRepertoire HTBI primers and Arm-PCR of CDR3 regions. TCRdb processed the multiplex PCR reads anew with MiXCR; each CDR3 protein has one entry. The profile shows approximately 390,000 distinct CDR3 sequences, 16% of them singletons. Whole-study results and caveats: When disease was persistent, TRBV28, TRBJ1-2 and TRBJ2-5 were the favored segments.

This clonotype has a count of ten or more. The antigen is not known. There are 14 residues in the CDR3. V dropped 3 bases and J dropped 4; count of bases not matched to a gene: 5. Separately, the same data were catalogued under a study of T cells in Graves' hyperthyroidism and ophthalmopathy. That source reports: Exclusion criteria comprised uncontrolled infection, other autoimmune disease, pregnancy or lactation. Carried out on the TCR CDR3, a first-round RT-PCR used the HTBI primer set. Blood also carried most thyroid clonotypes expanded above 0.001.

The TCR comes from a woman younger than 30 with Graves disease. Sequenced here: peripheral blood mononuclear cells (PBMCs), sampled at new diagnosis, from a patient treated with antithyroid drugs. The chain couples TRBV12-3 or TRBV12-4 to TRBJ2-7, with 8 bases lining up with TRBD2. This chain's CDR3 is CASSFVGRGYEQYF. DNA for the CDR3: TGTGCCAGCAGTTTTGTCGGGAGGGGGTACGAGCAGTACTTC.